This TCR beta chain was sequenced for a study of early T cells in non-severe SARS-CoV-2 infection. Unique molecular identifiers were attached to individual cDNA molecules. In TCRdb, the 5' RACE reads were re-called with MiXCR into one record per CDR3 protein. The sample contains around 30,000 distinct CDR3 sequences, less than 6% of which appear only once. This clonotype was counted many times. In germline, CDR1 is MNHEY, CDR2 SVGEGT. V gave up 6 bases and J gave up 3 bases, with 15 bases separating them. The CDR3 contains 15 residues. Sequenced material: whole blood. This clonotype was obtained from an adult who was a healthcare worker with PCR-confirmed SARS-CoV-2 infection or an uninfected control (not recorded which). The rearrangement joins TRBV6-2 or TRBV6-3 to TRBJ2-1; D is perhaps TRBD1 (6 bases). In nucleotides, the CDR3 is TGTGCCAGCAGCCGTCGGGACACATACTACAATGAGCAGTTCTTC. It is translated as CASSRRDTYYNEQFF.